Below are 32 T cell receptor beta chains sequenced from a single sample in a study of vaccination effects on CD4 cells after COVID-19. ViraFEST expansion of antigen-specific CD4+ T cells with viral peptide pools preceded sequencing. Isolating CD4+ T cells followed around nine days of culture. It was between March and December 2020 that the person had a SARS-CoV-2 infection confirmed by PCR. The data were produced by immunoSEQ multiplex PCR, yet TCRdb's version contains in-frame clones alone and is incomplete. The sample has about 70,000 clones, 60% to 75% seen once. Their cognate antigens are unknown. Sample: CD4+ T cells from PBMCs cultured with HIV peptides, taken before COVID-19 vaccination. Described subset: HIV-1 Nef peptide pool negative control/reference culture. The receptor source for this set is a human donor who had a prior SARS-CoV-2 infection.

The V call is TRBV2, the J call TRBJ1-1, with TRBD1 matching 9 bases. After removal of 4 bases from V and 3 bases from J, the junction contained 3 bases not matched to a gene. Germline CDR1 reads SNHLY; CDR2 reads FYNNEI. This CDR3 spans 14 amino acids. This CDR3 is CASSADRGDTEAFF. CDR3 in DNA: TGTGCCAGCAGTGCAGACAGGGGGGACACTGAAGCTTTCTTT. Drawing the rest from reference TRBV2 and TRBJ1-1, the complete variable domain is EPEVTQTPSHQVTQMGQEVILRCVPISNHLYFYWYRQILGQKVEFLVSFYNNEISEKSEIFDDQFSVERPDGSNFTLKIRSTKLEDSAMYFCASSADRGDTEAFFGQGTRLTVV.

CDR3 nucleotide sequence: TGTGCCAGCAGCCCTCTCGGGGTCGGGACTAGCACTGAAGCTTTCTTT. Translating it yields CASSPLGVGTSTEAFF. The genes are TRBV5-4 and TRBJ1-1, with a possible D match to TRBD1 (5 bases). Trimming removed 4 bases from V and 4 bases from J, with 20 bases in between. The germline gives CDR1 SGHNT, CDR2 YYREEE (reference sequence). This CDR3 is built from 16 residues.

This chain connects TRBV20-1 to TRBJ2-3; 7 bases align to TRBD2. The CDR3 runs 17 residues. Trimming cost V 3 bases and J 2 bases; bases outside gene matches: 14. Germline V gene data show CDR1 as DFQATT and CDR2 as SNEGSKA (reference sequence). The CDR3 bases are TGCAGTGCTAGTGTCGGTGGCCGGGACTACCTCACAGATACGCAGTATTTT. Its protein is CSASVGGRDYLTDTQYF.

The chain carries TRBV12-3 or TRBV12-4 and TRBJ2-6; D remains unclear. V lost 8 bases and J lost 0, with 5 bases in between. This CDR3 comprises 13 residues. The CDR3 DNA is TGTGCCAGCCTTAGCTCTGGGGCCAACGTCCTGACTTTC. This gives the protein CASLSSGANVLTF.

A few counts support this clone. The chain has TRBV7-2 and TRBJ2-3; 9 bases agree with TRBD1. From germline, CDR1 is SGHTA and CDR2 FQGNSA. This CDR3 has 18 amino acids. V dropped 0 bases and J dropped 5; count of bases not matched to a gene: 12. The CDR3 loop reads CASSLAPLGQGSVDTQYF. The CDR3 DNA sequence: TGTGCCAGCAGCTTAGCGCCTCTGGGACAGGGATCTGTAGATACGCAGTATTTT.

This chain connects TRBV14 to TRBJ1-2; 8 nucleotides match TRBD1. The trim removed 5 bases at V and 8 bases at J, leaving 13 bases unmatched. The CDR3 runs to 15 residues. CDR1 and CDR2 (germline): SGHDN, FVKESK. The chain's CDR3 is CASSTRDRKTVGYTF. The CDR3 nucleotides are TGTGCCAGCAGCACTCGGGACAGGAAAACGGTAGGCTACACCTTC. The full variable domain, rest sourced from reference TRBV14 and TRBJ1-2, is EAGVTQFPSHSVIEKGQTVTLRCDPISGHDNLYWYRRVMGKEIKFLLHFVKESKQDESGMPNNRFLAERTGGTYSTLKVQPAELEDSGVYFCASSTRDRKTVGYTFGSGTRLTVV.

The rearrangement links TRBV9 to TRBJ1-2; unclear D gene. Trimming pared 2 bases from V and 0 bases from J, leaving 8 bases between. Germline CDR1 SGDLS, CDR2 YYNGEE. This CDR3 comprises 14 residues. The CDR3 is CASSVSGTNYGYTF. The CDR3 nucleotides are TGTGCCAGCAGCGTCTCAGGCACTAACTATGGCTACACCTTC.

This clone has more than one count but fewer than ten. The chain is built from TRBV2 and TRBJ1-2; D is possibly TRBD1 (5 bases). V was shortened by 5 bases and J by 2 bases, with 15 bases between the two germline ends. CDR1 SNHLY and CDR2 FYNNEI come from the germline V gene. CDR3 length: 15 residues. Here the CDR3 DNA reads TGTGCCAGCAGTAAAACCGACAGTGGGAACTATGGCTACACCTTC. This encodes CASSKTDSGNYGYTF.

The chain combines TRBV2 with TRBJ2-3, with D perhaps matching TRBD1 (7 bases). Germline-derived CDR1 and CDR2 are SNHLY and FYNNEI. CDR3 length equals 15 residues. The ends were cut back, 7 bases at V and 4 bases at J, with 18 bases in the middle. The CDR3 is CASKRGLARADTQYF. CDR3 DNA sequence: TGTGCCAGCAAGAGGGGGCTAGCGAGGGCAGATACGCAGTATTTT.

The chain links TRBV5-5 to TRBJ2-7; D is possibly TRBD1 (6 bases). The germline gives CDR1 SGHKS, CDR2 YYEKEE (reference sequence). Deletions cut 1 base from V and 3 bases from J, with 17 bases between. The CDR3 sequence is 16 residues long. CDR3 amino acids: CASSLLFRTENYEQYF. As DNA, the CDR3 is TGTGCCAGCAGCTTGTTGTTCCGGACAGAAAACTACGAGCAGTACTTC.

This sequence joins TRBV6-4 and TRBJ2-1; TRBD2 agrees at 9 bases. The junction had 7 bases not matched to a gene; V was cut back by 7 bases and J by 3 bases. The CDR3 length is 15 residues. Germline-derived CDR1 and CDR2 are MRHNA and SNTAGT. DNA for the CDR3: TGTGCCAGCACTCCGGTAGCGGGAGTCTACAATGAGCAGTTCTTC. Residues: CASTPVAGVYNEQFF.

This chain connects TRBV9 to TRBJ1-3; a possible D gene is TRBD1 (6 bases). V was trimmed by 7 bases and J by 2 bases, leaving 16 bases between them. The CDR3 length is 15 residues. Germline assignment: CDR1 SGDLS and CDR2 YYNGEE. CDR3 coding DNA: TGTGCCAGCGCCGAGGGGGAGTTAACTGGAAACACCATATATTTT. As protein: CASAEGELTGNTIYF.

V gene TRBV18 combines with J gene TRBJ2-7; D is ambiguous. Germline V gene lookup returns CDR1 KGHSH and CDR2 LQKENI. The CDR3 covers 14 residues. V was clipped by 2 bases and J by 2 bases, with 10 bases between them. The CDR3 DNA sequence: TGTGCCAGCTCACCAGACCCTCCCACCTACGAGCAGTACTTC. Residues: CASSPDPPTYEQYF.

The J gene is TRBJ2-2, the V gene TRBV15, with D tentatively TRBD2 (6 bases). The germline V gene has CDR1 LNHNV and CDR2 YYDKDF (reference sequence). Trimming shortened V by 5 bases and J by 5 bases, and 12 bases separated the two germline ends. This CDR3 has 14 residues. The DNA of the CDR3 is TGTGCCACCAGCCCCGTCCGGGGGACCGGGGAGCTGTTTTTT. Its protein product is CATSPVRGTGELFF.

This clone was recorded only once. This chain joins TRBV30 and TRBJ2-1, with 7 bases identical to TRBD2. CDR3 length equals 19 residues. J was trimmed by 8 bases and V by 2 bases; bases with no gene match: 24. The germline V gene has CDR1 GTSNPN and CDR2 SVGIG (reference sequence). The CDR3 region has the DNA TGTGCCTGGAGTTTATTACTAGGGTGGGGGGGGTTCCTTCGGGATGAGCAGTTCTTC. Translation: CAWSLLLGWGGFLRDEQFF.

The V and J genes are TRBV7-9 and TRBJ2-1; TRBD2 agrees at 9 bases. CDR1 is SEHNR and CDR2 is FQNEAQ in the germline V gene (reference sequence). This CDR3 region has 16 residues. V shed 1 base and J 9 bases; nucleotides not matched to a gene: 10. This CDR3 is CASSLGAGLATGEQFF. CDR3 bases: TGTGCCAGCAGCTTAGGTGCCGGACTAGCGACCGGTGAGCAGTTCTTC.

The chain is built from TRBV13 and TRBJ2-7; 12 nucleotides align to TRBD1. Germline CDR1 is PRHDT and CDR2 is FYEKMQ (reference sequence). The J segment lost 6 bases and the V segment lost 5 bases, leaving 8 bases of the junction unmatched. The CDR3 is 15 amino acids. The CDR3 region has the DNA TGTGCCAGCAGCAAAGGGACAGGGGGCATGGGCGAGCAGTACTTC. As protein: CASSKGTGGMGEQYF. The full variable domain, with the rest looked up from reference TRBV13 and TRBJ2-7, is AAGVIQSPRHLIKEKRETATLKCYPIPRHDTVYWYQQGPGQDPQFLISFYEKMQSDKGSIPDRFSAQQFSDYHSELNMSSLELGDSALYFCASSKGTGGMGEQYFGPGTRLTVT.

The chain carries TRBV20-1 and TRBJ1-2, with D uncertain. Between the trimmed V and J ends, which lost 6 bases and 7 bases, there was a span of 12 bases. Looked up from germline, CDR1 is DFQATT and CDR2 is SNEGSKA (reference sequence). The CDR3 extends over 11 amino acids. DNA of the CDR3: TGCAGTGCCCCGAATCAACGTGGCTACACCTTC. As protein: CSAPNQRGYTF.

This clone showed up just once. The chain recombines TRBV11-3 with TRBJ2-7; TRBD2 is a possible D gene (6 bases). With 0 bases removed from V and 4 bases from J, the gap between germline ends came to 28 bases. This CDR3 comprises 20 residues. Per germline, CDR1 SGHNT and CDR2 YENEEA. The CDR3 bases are TGTGCCAGCAGCTTAGACGGTTCTTGGTTGGCGGGACGGGTTAAGTACGAGCAGTACTTC. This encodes CASSLDGSWLAGRVKYEQYF.

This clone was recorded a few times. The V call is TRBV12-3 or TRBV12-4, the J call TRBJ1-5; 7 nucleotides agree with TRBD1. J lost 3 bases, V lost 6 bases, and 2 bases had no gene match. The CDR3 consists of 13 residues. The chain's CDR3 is CASRGQVNQPQHF. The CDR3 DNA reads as TGTGCCAGCAGAGGACAGGTCAATCAGCCCCAGCATTTT.

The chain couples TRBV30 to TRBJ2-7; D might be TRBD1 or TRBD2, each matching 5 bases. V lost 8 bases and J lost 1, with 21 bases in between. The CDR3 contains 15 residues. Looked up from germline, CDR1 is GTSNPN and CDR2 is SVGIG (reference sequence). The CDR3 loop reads CAARAPGRTSYEQYF. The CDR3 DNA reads TGTGCCGCCCGGGCCCCGGGACGGACGTCCTACGAGCAGTACTTC.

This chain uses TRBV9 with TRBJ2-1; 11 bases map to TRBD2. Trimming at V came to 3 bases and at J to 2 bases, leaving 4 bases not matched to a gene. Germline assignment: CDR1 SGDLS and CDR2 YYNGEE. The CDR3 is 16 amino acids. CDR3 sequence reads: CASSALGLAAYNEQFF. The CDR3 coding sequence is TGTGCCAGCAGCGCTTTGGGACTAGCGGCCTACAATGAGCAGTTCTTC.

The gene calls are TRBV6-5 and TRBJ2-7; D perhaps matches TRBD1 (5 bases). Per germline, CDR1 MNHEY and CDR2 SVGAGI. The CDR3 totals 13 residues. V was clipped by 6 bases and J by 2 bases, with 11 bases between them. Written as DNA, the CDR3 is TGTGCCAGCAGAACCGACAGTACCTACGAGCAGTACTTC. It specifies CASRTDSTYEQYF.

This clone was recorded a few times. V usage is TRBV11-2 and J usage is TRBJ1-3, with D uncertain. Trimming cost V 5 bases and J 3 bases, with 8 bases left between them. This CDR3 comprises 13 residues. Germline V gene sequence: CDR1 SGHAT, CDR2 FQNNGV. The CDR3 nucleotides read TGTGCCAGCAGCACCGGGAGTGGAAACACCATATATTTT. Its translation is CASSTGSGNTIYF.

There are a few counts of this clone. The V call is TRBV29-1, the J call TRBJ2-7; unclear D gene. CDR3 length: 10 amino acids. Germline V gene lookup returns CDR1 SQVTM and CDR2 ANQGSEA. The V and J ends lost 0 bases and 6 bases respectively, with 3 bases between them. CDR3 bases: TGCAGCGTTGAAGATTTCGAGCAGTACTTC. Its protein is CSVEDFEQYF.

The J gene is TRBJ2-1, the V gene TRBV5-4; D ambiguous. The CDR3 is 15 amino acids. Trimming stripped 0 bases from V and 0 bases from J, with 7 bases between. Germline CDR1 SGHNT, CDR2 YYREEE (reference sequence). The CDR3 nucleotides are TGTGCCAGCAGCTTGGGCGGTACCTCCTACAATGAGCAGTTCTTC. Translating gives CASSLGGTSYNEQFF. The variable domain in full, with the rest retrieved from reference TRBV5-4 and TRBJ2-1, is ETGVTQSPTHLIKTRGQQVTLRCSSQSGHNTVSWYQQALGQGPQFIFQYYREEENGRGNFPPRFSGLQFPNYSSELNVNALELDDSALYLCASSLGGTSYNEQFFGPGTRLTVL.

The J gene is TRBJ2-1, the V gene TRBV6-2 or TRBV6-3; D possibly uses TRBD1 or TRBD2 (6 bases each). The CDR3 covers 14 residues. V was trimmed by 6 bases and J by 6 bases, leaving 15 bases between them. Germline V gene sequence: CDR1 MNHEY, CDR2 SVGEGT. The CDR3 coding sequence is TGTGCCAGCAGCCGACTAGTAGGGGGCAATGAGCAGTTCTTC. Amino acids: CASSRLVGGNEQFF.

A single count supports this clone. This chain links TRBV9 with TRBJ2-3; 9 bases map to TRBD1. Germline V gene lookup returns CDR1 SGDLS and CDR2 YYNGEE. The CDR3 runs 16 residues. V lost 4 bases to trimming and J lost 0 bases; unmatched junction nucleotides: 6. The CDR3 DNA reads TGTGCCAGCAGCCTACGGACAGGGGTAAGCACAGATACGCAGTATTTT. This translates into CASSLRTGVSTDTQYF.

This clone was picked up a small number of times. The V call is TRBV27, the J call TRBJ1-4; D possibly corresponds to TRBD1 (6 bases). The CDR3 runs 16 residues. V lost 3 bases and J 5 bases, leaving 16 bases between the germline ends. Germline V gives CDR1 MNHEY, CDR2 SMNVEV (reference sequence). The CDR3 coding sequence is TGTGCCAGCAGTTTGTGGACCCGGCAGGGGAATGAAAAACTGTTTTTT. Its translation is CASSLWTRQGNEKLFF. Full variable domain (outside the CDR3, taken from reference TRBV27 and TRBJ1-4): EAQVTQNPRYLITVTGKKLTVTCSQNMNHEYMSWYRQDPGLGLRQIYYSMNVEVTDKGDVPEGYKVSRKEKRNFPLILESPSPNQTSLYFCASSLWTRQGNEKLFFGSGTQLSVL.

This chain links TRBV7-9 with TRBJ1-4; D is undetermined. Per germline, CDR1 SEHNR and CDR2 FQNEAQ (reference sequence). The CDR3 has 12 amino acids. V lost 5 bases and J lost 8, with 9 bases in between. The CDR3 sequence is CASSPDVEKLFF. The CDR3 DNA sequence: TGTGCCAGCAGCCCGGATGTCGAAAAACTGTTTTTT.

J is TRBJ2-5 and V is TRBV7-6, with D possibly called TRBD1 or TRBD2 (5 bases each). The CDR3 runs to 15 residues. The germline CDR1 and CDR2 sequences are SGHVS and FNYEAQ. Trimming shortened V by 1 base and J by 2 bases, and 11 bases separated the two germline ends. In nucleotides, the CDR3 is TGTGCCAGCAGCTTAGGCCCGGGACGGCAAGAGACCCAGTACTTC. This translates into CASSLGPGRQETQYF.

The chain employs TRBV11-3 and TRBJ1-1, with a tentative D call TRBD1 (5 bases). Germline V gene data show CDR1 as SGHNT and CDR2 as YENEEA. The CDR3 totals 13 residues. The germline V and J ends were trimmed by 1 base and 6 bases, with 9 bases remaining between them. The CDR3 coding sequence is TGTGCCAGCAGCTTAGTGGGGGGATCTGAAGCTTTCTTT. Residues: CASSLVGGSEAFF.